Following are 16 T cell receptor beta chains from one sample sequenced in a study of T cell repertoires in ileal Crohn's disease. Data came from immunoSEQ multiplex PCR; TCRdb stores just in-frame clones and leaves some out. The table has about 13,000 clones, approximately 63% seen once. Sequencing input: ileal tissue. All receptors derive from an adult with Crohn's disease.

This chain links TRBV7-2 with TRBJ1-1; D uncertain. The germline gives CDR1 SGHTA, CDR2 FQGNSA. The CDR3 runs 13 residues. V shed 5 bases and J shed 5 bases, with 12 bases lying between them. The CDR3 DNA reads as TGTGCCAGCAGCCCGACTTACGAGACTGAAGCTTTCTTT. Its translation is CASSPTYETEAFF.

The chain joins TRBV28 to TRBJ1-5; 8 bases map to TRBD1. This CDR3 has 15 amino acids. Germline V gene data show CDR1 as MDHEN and CDR2 as SYDVKM. V was pared by 2 bases and J by 6 bases, with 6 bases of the junction left unmatched. The CDR3 loop reads CASSLMQGAGQPQHF. CDR3 nucleotides: TGTGCCAGCAGTTTAATGCAGGGGGCCGGTCAGCCCCAGCATTTT.

This sequence joins TRBV6-6 and TRBJ2-3, with a tentative D call TRBD2 (7 bases). Germline CDR1 and CDR2: MNHNY and SVGAGI (reference sequence). This CDR3 is 14 amino acids long. Trimming shortened V by 5 bases and J by 1 base, and 10 bases separated the two germline ends. DNA of the CDR3: TGTGCCAGCAGTCGGCGGGGGCGCACAGATACGCAGTATTTT. Its protein product is CASSRRGRTDTQYF.

This chain connects TRBV27 to TRBJ1-2; no clear D gene. Trimming took off 0 bases at V and 8 bases at J, with 10 bases between the two ends. The CDR3 consists of 13 residues. CDR1 MNHEY and CDR2 SMNVEV come from the germline V gene (reference sequence). CDR3 sequence reads: CASSLSHGMGYTF. The CDR3 DNA reads as TGTGCCAGCAGTTTATCGCACGGTATGGGCTACACCTTC.

The CDR3 loop is CASSSGQGYGYTF. The CDR3 DNA is TGTGCCAGCAGCTCCGGACAGGGGTATGGCTACACCTTC. This rearrangement joins TRBV11-2 to TRBJ1-2; 9 positions match TRBD1. V dropped 4 bases and J dropped 5; count of bases not matched to a gene: 2. The CDR3 is made up of 13 amino acids. Germline V gene sequence: CDR1 SGHAT, CDR2 FQNNGV. The whole variable domain, filled in from reference TRBV11-2 and TRBJ1-2, reads EAGVAQSPRYKIIEKRQSVAFWCNPISGHATLYWYQQILGQGPKLLIQFQNNGVVDDSQLPKDRFSAERLKGVDSTLKIQPAKLEDSAVYLCASSSGQGYGYTFGSGTRLTVV.

This clone was detected only a few times. The chain is built from TRBV28 and TRBJ2-7; D gene uncertain. The CDR3 extends over 13 amino acids. V dropped 3 bases and J dropped 6 bases, with 12 bases sitting between them. The V gene's germline CDR1 is MDHEN and CDR2 SYDVKM. The DNA for the CDR3 is TGTGCCAGCAGTTTTTCGGCGGCTTTCGAGCAGTACTTC. It yields the protein CASSFSAAFEQYF.

DNA for the CDR3: TGTGCCAGCAGATGGACCCCGGGACCCTTGTTGTATTTT. It codes for CASRWTPGPLLYF. The chain carries TRBV7-8 and TRBJ2-3; tentatively, D is TRBD1 or TRBD2 (5 bases each). The V end was cut by 6 bases, the J end by 14 bases, with 21 bases between. The germline gives CDR1 SGHVS, CDR2 FQNEAQ. The CDR3 contains 13 residues.

There are a few counts of this clone. This chain connects TRBV4-2 to TRBJ2-3; 12 nucleotides agree with TRBD2. The CDR3 contains 17 residues. J lost 3 bases, V lost 1 base, and 5 bases had no gene match. Per germline, CDR1 LGHNA and CDR2 YNFKEQ. The CDR3 DNA is TGTGCCAGCAGCCAAGCGTCTAGCGGGGGGGGGACAGATACGCAGTATTTT. It encodes CASSQASSGGGTDTQYF.

V and J are TRBV5-1 and TRBJ2-7; the D is unclear. CDR1 is SGHRS and CDR2 is YFSETQ in the germline V gene. This CDR3 comprises 15 residues. The germline V and J ends were trimmed by 0 bases and 0 bases, with 10 bases remaining between them. CDR3 residues: CASSLVTSGSYEQYF. CDR3 sequence (DNA): TGCGCCAGCAGCTTGGTGACTTCCGGCTCCTACGAGCAGTACTTC. Looking up the rest from reference TRBV5-1 and TRBJ2-7 gives the full variable domain: KAGVTQTPRYLIKTRGQQVTLSCSPISGHRSVSWYQQTPGQGLQFLFEYFSETQRNKGNFPGRFSGRQFSNSRSEMNVSTLELGDSALYLCASSLVTSGSYEQYFGPGTRLTVT.

This chain connects TRBV27 to TRBJ2-7, with D perhaps being TRBD1 or TRBD2 (6 bases each). The V gene's germline CDR1 is MNHEY and CDR2 SMNVEV (reference sequence). The CDR3 spans 15 residues. Trimming took off 6 bases at V and 5 bases at J, with 20 bases between the two ends. The DNA for the CDR3 is TGTGCCAGCAGCCCAACCTTACGGGGGCAACACGAGCAGTACTTC. Encoded protein: CASSPTLRGQHEQYF.

This chain links TRBV30 with TRBJ2-5; D remains unclear. The CDR3 runs 12 residues. The germline V and J ends were trimmed by 1 base and 7 bases, with 10 bases remaining between them. CDR1 is GTSNPN and CDR2 is SVGIG in the germline V gene (reference sequence). Here the CDR3 reads CAWSDGWGTQYF. CDR3 bases: TGTGCCTGGAGTGACGGCTGGGGGACCCAGTACTTC.

The sample holds a few counts of this clone. The chain recombines TRBV5-6 with TRBJ2-5; TRBD2 aligns across 7 bases. V was pared by 4 bases and J by 6 bases, with 6 bases of the junction left unmatched. CDR3 length: 13 residues. CDR1 is SGHDT and CDR2 is YYEEEE in the germline V gene. CDR3 amino acids: CASSPQGGKTQYF. The CDR3, as DNA: TGTGCCAGCAGCCCCCAGGGAGGGAAGACCCAGTACTTC. Full variable domain (remainder filled in from reference TRBV5-6 and TRBJ2-5): DAGVTQSPTHLIKTRGQQVTLRCSPKSGHDTVSWYQQALGQGPQFIFQYYEEEERQRGNFPDRFSGHQFPNYSSELNVNALLLGDSALYLCASSPQGGKTQYFGPGTRLLVL.

The V gene is TRBV11-2, the J gene TRBJ2-7; TRBD1 matches 11 bases. The ends lost 4 bases at V and 7 bases at J; junction bases unmatched: 12. CDR3 length: 16 amino acids. Germline V gives CDR1 SGHAT, CDR2 FQNNGV. DNA of the CDR3: TGTGCCAGCAGCTCAACCTTAGGACAGGGGGCTCGGGAGCAGTACTTC. This gives the protein CASSSTLGQGAREQYF. Using reference TRBV11-2 and TRBJ2-7 for the parts outside the CDR3, the full variable domain is EAGVAQSPRYKIIEKRQSVAFWCNPISGHATLYWYQQILGQGPKLLIQFQNNGVVDDSQLPKDRFSAERLKGVDSTLKIQPAKLEDSAVYLCASSSTLGQGAREQYFGPGTRLTVT.

The V gene is TRBV7-9, the J gene TRBJ2-1, with 8 bases lining up with TRBD1. The germline V gene has CDR1 SEHNR and CDR2 FQNEAQ (reference sequence). The V and J ends lost 4 bases and 7 bases, in that order; junction bases with no gene match: 15. The CDR3 contains 17 residues. The CDR3 coding sequence is TGTGCCAGCAGCTCTTCCCCTTATAGGACAGGGCAGAATGAGCAGTTCTTC. Protein sequence: CASSSSPYRTGQNEQFF.

This chain uses TRBV5-4 with TRBJ2-5, with D perhaps matching TRBD1 (6 bases). Per the germline V gene, CDR1 is SGHNT and CDR2 is YYREEE (reference sequence). The V gene lost 4 bases and the J gene lost 5 bases, with 12 bases spanning the gap. The CDR3 loop spans 13 amino acids. The CDR3 spells CASSTRGGETQYF. The CDR3 DNA sequence: TGTGCCAGCAGCACCAGGGGTGGGGAGACCCAGTACTTC.

The V call is TRBV11-2, the J call TRBJ2-3; 9 bases are shared with TRBD1. This CDR3 comprises 15 residues. The V gene's germline CDR1 is SGHAT and CDR2 FQNNGV. Trimming cost V 1 base and J 5 bases; bases outside gene matches: 4. CDR3 in amino acids: CASSLVDRGIDTQYF. In DNA, the CDR3 is TGTGCCAGCAGCTTAGTCGACAGGGGGATAGATACGCAGTATTTT.